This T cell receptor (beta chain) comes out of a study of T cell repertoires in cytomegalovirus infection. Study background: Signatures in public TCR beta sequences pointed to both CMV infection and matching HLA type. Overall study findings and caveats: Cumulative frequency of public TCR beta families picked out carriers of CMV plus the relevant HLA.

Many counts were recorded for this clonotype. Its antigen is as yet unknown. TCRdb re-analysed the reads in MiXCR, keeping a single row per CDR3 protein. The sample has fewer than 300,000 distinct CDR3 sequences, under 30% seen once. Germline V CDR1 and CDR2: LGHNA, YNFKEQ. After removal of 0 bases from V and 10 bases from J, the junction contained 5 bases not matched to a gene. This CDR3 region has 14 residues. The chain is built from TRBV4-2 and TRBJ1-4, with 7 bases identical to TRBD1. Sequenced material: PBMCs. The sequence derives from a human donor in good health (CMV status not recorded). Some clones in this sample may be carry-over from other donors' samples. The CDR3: CASSQETGSPKLFF. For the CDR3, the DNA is TGTGCCAGCAGCCAAGAGACAGGGAGTCCAAAACTGTTTTTT.